Listed here are 25 T cell receptor beta chains from one sample, sequenced in a study of blood T cell repertoires in COVID-19. Clones were sequenced by immunoSEQ multiplex PCR, and TCRdb holds only the in-frame ones, with some missing. Seen here are fewer than 250,000 clones, approximately 85% observed once, and the top ten hold approximately 2.1%. Source material: PBMCs or T cells enriched from blood (not recorded which). Receptors were obtained from a woman in her 50s who had recovered from COVID-19.

The V call is TRBV20-1, the J call TRBJ1-2, with TRBD1 as a possible D gene (6 bases). This CDR3 is 11 amino acids long. Germline CDR1 and CDR2: DFQATT and SNEGSKA (reference sequence). Trimming removed 3 bases at V and 8 bases at J, with 10 bases between. CDR3 protein: CSASGTNGYTF. CDR3 coding DNA: TGCAGTGCTAGCGGGACAAACGGCTACACCTTC.

This clone was observed a few times. This chain uses TRBV2 with TRBJ2-3; 7 bases align to TRBD2. Trimming cost V 7 bases and J 5 bases; bases outside gene matches: 12. The CDR3 spans 15 residues. Germline V CDR1 and CDR2: SNHLY, FYNNEI. CDR3 in DNA: TGTGCCAGCAAACCCCCACGACTAGCAATAGATACGCAGTATTTT. This gives the protein CASKPPRLAIDTQYF.

In DNA form, the CDR3 reads TGTGCCAGCAGTGTGCAGGGATTACAATACTTC. It encodes CASSVQGLQYF. The gene calls are TRBV2 and TRBJ2-7, with D possibly matching TRBD1 (5 bases). Trimming removed 4 bases at V and 13 bases at J, with 14 bases between. CDR1 and CDR2 (germline): SNHLY, FYNNEI. CDR3 length: 11 residues.

The chain combines TRBV6-5 with TRBJ2-3, with 10 bases matching TRBD2. J gave up 4 bases and V 0 bases, and 1 base lay outside the gene matches. Germline CDR1 is MNHEY and CDR2 is SVGAGI. The CDR3 loop spans 15 amino acids. The CDR3 DNA follows: TGTGCCAGCAGTTACTCAGCGGGAGGGCCAGATACGCAGTATTTT. This codes for CASSYSAGGPDTQYF.

This rearrangement joins TRBV18 to TRBJ2-4; 8 nucleotides align to TRBD2. The CDR3 has 16 amino acids. Germline trimming cut 0 bases from V and 9 bases from J; bases unmatched to any gene: 10. The germline V gene encodes CDR1 KGHSH and CDR2 LQKENI. The CDR3 loop is CASSPPSGGELGIQYF. CDR3 DNA sequence: TGTGCCAGCTCACCACCTTCGGGGGGGGAGCTGGGCATTCAGTACTTC.

The chain recombines TRBV28 with TRBJ1-2; no clear D gene. The V gene's germline CDR1 is MDHEN and CDR2 SYDVKM. CDR3 length: 13 amino acids. Trimming shortened V by 7 bases and J by 2 bases, and 11 bases separated the two germline ends. The CDR3 here is CASTSRRNYGYTF. The DNA of the CDR3 is TGTGCCAGCACCTCGCGCAGGAACTATGGCTACACCTTC.

The V gene is TRBV28, the J gene TRBJ1-3; perhaps TRBD1 as D (5 bases). There are 15 residues in the CDR3. Germline V lookup: CDR1 MDHEN, CDR2 SYDVKM. V was clipped by 8 bases and J by 5 bases, with 19 bases between them. DNA for the CDR3: TGTGCCAGCTGGGTTGCAGGGAAGGATCGAAACACCATATATTTT. Its protein is CASWVAGKDRNTIYF.

The chain links TRBV2 to TRBJ2-3; D gene ambiguous. V shed 7 bases and J shed 2 bases, with 13 bases lying between them. CDR3 size: 14 residues. Germline V gene data show CDR1 as SNHLY and CDR2 as FYNNEI. CDR3 sequence: CASTYEVTTDTQYF. The CDR3 DNA sequence: TGTGCCAGCACCTACGAGGTAACCACAGATACGCAGTATTTT.

The genes are TRBV6-1 and TRBJ2-5, with TRBD2 identical over 14 bases. The ends lost 4 bases at V and 1 base at J; junction bases unmatched: 11. This CDR3 is built from 19 residues. The germline V gene has CDR1 MNHNS and CDR2 SASEGT. CDR3 bases: TGTGCCAGCAGTGCTAGACTAGCGGGAGGGTCTGGGGGCCAAGAGACCCAGTACTTC. This codes for CASSARLAGGSGGQETQYF.

The V call is TRBV18, the J call TRBJ2-1; D uncertain. The germline CDR1 and CDR2 sequences are KGHSH and LQKENI. CDR3 length: 14 residues. Trimming took off 3 bases at V and 3 bases at J, with 9 bases between the two ends. The CDR3 reads CASSPLADYNEQFF. The CDR3 coding sequence is TGTGCCAGCTCACCCCTGGCGGACTACAATGAGCAGTTCTTC.

J is TRBJ2-1 and V is TRBV6-5, with no clear D. CDR1 and CDR2 (germline): MNHEY, SVGAGI. V gave up 3 bases and J gave up 5 bases, with 8 bases separating them. The CDR3 is 13 amino acids. CDR3 region: CASSYTVDNEQFF. The CDR3 DNA reads as TGTGCCAGCAGTTATACGGTGGACAATGAGCAGTTCTTC.

The chain has TRBV10-1 and TRBJ2-3; 7 bases fit TRBD2. V shed 10 bases and J 1 base; nucleotides not matched to a gene: 8. This CDR3 is built from 14 residues. The germline V gene has CDR1 WNHNN and CDR2 SYGVQD (reference sequence). CDR3 nucleotides: TGCGCCAACAACCTAGCGGAGCGCACAGATACGCAGTATTTT. This sequence encodes CANNLAERTDTQYF.

The chain couples TRBV23-1 to TRBJ1-2; 8 bases match TRBD1. TRBV23-1 is treated as an ORF (open reading frame) with a function not yet certain. The CDR3 runs to 12 residues. The CDR3 here is CARVDRGVGYTF. The CDR3 DNA follows: TGCGCGAGGGTCGACAGGGGTGTGGGCTACACCTTC.

The V and J genes are TRBV6-1 and TRBJ2-5, with D possibly matching TRBD2 (6 bases). V gave up 0 bases and J gave up 4 bases, with 15 bases separating them. CDR3 length equals 16 residues. Germline V lookup: CDR1 MNHNS, CDR2 SASEGT. CDR3 region: CASSEAKTSGVETQYF. The CDR3 DNA sequence: TGTGCCAGCAGTGAAGCGAAGACATCGGGAGTAGAGACCCAGTACTTC.

V is TRBV4-1 and J is TRBJ1-2, with unresolved D. This CDR3 has 15 amino acids. V was pared by 0 bases and J by 8 bases, with 16 bases between. The germline CDR1 and CDR2 sequences are MGHRA and YSYEKL. CDR3: CASSQDLWAWQGYTF. The CDR3 DNA sequence: TGCGCCAGCAGCCAAGATTTGTGGGCATGGCAGGGCTACACCTTC.

This clone was seen a handful of times. V and J are TRBV6-5 and TRBJ1-2, with a tentative D call TRBD1 (6 bases). CDR3 size: 14 residues. In germline, CDR1 is MNHEY, CDR2 SVGAGI. Trimming removed 6 bases at V and 2 bases at J, with 13 bases between. CDR3 sequence: CASSRGQLNYGYTF. The CDR3 region has the DNA TGTGCCAGCAGCCGCGGACAGCTCAACTATGGCTACACCTTC.

The rearrangement joins TRBV28 to TRBJ1-1; no firm D call. Trimming stripped 3 bases from V and 1 base from J, with 6 bases between. There are 13 residues in the CDR3. From germline, CDR1 is MDHEN and CDR2 SYDVKM. The CDR3 loop reads CASSLSWNTEAFF. The CDR3, as DNA: TGTGCCAGCAGTTTGTCGTGGAACACTGAAGCTTTCTTT. The full variable domain, completed using reference TRBV28 and TRBJ1-1, is DVKVTQSSRYLVKRTGEKVFLECVQDMDHENMFWYRQDPGLGLRLIYFSYDVKMKEKGDIPEGYSVSREKKERFSLILESASTNQTSMYLCASSLSWNTEAFFGQGTRLTVV.

The V gene is TRBV30, the J gene TRBJ1-1, with D hard to call. This CDR3 contains 15 residues. Trimming removed 2 bases at V and 0 bases at J, with 13 bases between. Germline values: CDR1 GTSNPN, CDR2 SVGIG (reference sequence). This CDR3 is CAWSTPGGMNTEAFF. CDR3 in DNA: TGTGCCTGGAGTACCCCGGGAGGTATGAACACTGAAGCTTTCTTT.

The V and J genes are TRBV7-2 and TRBJ1-6; no clear D gene. Germline V gene sequence: CDR1 SGHTA, CDR2 FQGNSA. The CDR3 totals 14 residues. The V end lost 8 bases, the J end lost 7 bases, and 15 bases lay between the germline ends. CDR3 loop: CASSGGNRNSPLHF. CDR3 coding DNA: TGTGCCAGCTCGGGCGGGAACAGAAATTCACCCCTCCACTTT.

The rearrangement joins TRBV5-4 to TRBJ2-1; 8 nucleotides line up with TRBD2. This CDR3 spans 14 amino acids. Germline CDR1 SGHNT, CDR2 YYREEE (reference sequence). V gave up 2 bases and J gave up 10 bases; unmatched junction bases: 8. The CDR3 reads CASSFYSGSQEQFF. The CDR3 DNA reads as TGTGCCAGCAGCTTTTACAGCGGGAGTCAAGAGCAGTTCTTC.

This chain joins TRBV27 and TRBJ2-3, with D possibly TRBD2 on 5 matching bases. Looked up from germline, CDR1 is MNHEY and CDR2 is SMNVEV (reference sequence). The CDR3 is made up of 14 amino acids. With 1 base removed from V and 5 bases from J, the gap between germline ends came to 10 bases. As DNA, the CDR3 is TGTGCCAGCAGTTTATTTATAGGAGGAGATACGCAGTATTTT. This translates into CASSLFIGGDTQYF.

A word on this clone: One end of the junction varies from germline; a read error may be responsible. The J gene is TRBJ1-2, the V gene TRBV5-5; D is perhaps TRBD1 (6 bases). CDR3 length: 15 amino acids. Germline assignment: CDR1 SGHKS and CDR2 YYEKEE (reference sequence). For the CDR3, the DNA is TGTGCCAGCCGCTTCGGGGGGGCCTTGCCGGGTGGCTACACCTTC. Its translation: CASRFGGALPGGYTF.

The chain has TRBV9 and TRBJ2-5; D is perhaps TRBD2 (5 bases). V was shortened by 3 bases and J by 5 bases, with 11 bases between the two germline ends. Germline V gene sequence: CDR1 SGDLS, CDR2 YYNGEE. This CDR3 has 13 amino acids. The DNA of the CDR3 is TGTGCCAGCAGCGCGACTATTCGGGAGACCCAGTACTTC. Protein: CASSATIRETQYF.

As to this clone: This same CDR3 is encoded by further DNA sequences in the sample. The genes are TRBV12-3 or TRBV12-4 and TRBJ2-7; D is ambiguous. Trimming took 3 bases from V and 4 from J, leaving 10 bases between them. The CDR3 contains 13 residues. CDR3 DNA sequence: TGTGCCAGCAGTTTTAGTTCACAGTACGAGCAGTACTTC. The encoded protein is CASSFSSQYEQYF.

This clone was seen a few times. This rearrangement joins TRBV9 to TRBJ2-2; D is uncertain. The ends were cut back, 0 bases at V and 8 bases at J, with 8 bases in the middle. Per germline, CDR1 SGDLS and CDR2 YYNGEE. The CDR3 covers 13 residues. This chain's CDR3 is CASSVVTGGELFF. The CDR3 DNA reads TGTGCCAGCAGCGTAGTTACCGGGGGGGAGCTGTTTTTT.